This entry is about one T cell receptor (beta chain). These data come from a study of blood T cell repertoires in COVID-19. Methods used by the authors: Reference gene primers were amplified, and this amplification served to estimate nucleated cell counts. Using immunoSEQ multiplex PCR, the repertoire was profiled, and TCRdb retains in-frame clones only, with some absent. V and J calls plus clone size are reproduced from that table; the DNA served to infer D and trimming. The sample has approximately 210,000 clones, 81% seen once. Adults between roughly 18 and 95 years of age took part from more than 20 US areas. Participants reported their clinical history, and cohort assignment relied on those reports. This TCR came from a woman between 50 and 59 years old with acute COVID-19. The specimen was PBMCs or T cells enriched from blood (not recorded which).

CDR3 region: CASSDAGFPNEKLFF. For the CDR3, the DNA is TGTGCCAGCAGTGACGCAGGGTTCCCCAATGAAAAACTGTTTTTT. V gene TRBV25-1 combines with J gene TRBJ1-4, with TRBD1 as a possible D gene (5 bases). Trimming took 3 bases from V and 5 from J, leaving 13 bases between them. The germline CDR1 and CDR2 sequences are MGHDK and SYGVNS. The CDR3 has 15 amino acids.